This T cell receptor (beta chain) is from a study of blood T cell repertoires in COVID-19. Across the whole study: There were acute and convalescent COVID-19 samples, and they came from the United States, Italy and Spain. T cells, B-cell-depleted T cells, or PBMCs supplied cDNA or gDNA.

For recovered donors of Cohort 3, there were two negative PCRs, clearance, or symptom resolution. TCRdb's copy holds only in-frame clones and misses some; the assay was immunoSEQ multiplex PCR. The sample includes about 250,000 clones, approximately 84% of them seen just once. This CDR3 is built from 15 residues. V lost 3 bases and J 3 bases, leaving 14 bases between the germline ends. Germline CDR1 and CDR2: LNHDA and SQIVND (reference sequence). This TCR was recovered from a man aged 35 to 55 who had recovered from COVID-19. Sequencing used PBMCs or T cells enriched from blood (not recorded which). This chain joins TRBV19 and TRBJ1-2; the D is unclear. CDR3 nucleotides: TGTGCCAGTAGTATGGGCCACCCGGGAGACTATGGCTACACCTTC. Its protein is CASSMGHPGDYGYTF.